This T cell receptor beta chain stems from a study of vaccination and CD4 T cells after COVID-19. Study overall: Blood was drawn a median around 70 days post second dose, range 14 to 241. Notes on the study in general: A median of around 83% of reactive clones, in convalescent patients, became evident only post-vaccination. It was found that, in convalescent patients, 304 of 307 vaccine-specific clones were spike mono-reactive.

About this clonotype itself: Antigen: not known.

The germline V gene has CDR1 SEHNR and CDR2 FQNEAQ (reference sequence). CDR3 length equals 17 residues. An Oncomine TCR Beta short-read assay was used to sequence the DNA from cultured CD4+ T cells. TCRdb reprocessed the PCR reads via MiXCR and lists one record per CDR3 protein. The table includes 20,000 to 25,000 distinct CDR3 sequences, roughly 70% detected once. Treatment noted: approximately 9-day PBMC culture with coronavirus spike peptide pools or control peptides (ViraFEST assay). The gene calls are TRBV7-9 and TRBJ2-7; the match to TRBD1 covers 9 bases. Near its end, the DNA agrees better with TRBJ2-4, so the J call may be wrong. The TCR sequence derives from a human donor who had recovered from COVID-19. Sequencing was done on a sample of CD4+ T cells from blood, cultured in vitro. CDR3 residues: CASSQIQGASAKNIQYF. DNA of the CDR3: TGTGCCAGCAGCCAAATACAGGGGGCGAGCGCCAAAAACATTCAGTACTTC.